The clone carrying this T cell receptor (beta chain) has just a few counts. Antigen specificity is unknown. Both 60 Vbeta primers and 13 Jbeta primers went into the PCR. The assay was immunoSEQ multiplex PCR, and TCRdb's table has in-frame clones only and misses some. The profile shows under 250,000 clones, around 80% of them singletons. The record originates from a study of cytomegalovirus exposure and HLA in healthy donors. Findings and caveats of the study: The majority of CMV-associated TCR beta chains were reported as apparently HLA-restricted in a later analysis.

Looked up from germline, CDR1 is SGHAT and CDR2 is FQNNGV. The CDR3 runs to 14 residues. J gave up 1 base and V 8 bases, and 6 bases lay outside the gene matches. The study sampled nominally healthy donors, though unrecorded immune exposures were likely. The rearrangement links TRBV11-2 to TRBJ2-5, with 8 bases fitting TRBD2. Sequenced input: PBMCs. The sequence was collected from a male donor in good health and CMV-seronegative. CDR3 in amino acids: CASRGGGSQETQYF. CDR3 DNA sequence: TGTGCCAGCCGGGGGGGAGGCAGCCAAGAGACCCAGTACTTC.